The 14 T cell receptor beta chains in this list originate from one sample, sequenced in a study of T cell repertoires in cytomegalovirus infection. TCRdb re-called the reads with MiXCR, one entry per CDR3 protein. Of 480,000 or so distinct CDR3 sequences in the sample, 11% were seen once. The source material was PBMCs. These receptors all stem from a human donor in good health (CMV status not recorded). Some clones in this sample may be carry-over from other donors' samples.

At least ten counts were recorded for this clonotype. This sequence joins TRBV7-9 and TRBJ2-5; D is possibly TRBD1 (6 bases). The germline V and J ends were trimmed by 4 bases and 4 bases, with 16 bases remaining between them. This CDR3 comprises 15 residues. CDR1 and CDR2 from the germline V gene are SEHNR and FQNEAQ (reference sequence). The CDR3, as DNA: TGTGCCAGCAGCTATCTTGGGCAGGGGAGAGAGACCCAGTACTTC. This translates into CASSYLGQGRETQYF.

This clonotype was detected a few times. CDR3 nucleotide sequence: TGTGCCAGCAGCTCGACGACACTATACTACGAGCAGTACTTC. Encoded protein: CASSSTTLYYEQYF. The rearrangement links TRBV7-9 to TRBJ2-7; no reliable D call. The V and J ends lost 4 bases and 3 bases respectively, with 13 bases between them. The CDR3 has 14 residues. Germline assignment: CDR1 SEHNR and CDR2 FQNEAQ (reference sequence).

This clonotype was recorded many times. The V call is TRBV7-3, the J call TRBJ2-7, with 8 bases matching TRBD2. The germline V gene encodes CDR1 SGHTA and CDR2 FQGTGA. This CDR3 comprises 16 residues. The V segment lost 0 bases and the J segment 3 bases; nucleotides outside the gene matches: 7. CDR3 nucleotides: TGTGCCAGCAGCTTAACCGGGGCGGGAGGTATCTACGAGCAGTACTTC. Its translation is CASSLTGAGGIYEQYF.

This clonotype was recorded many times. The chain has TRBV28 and TRBJ1-5; weak D call: TRBD1 (5 bases). The CDR3 extends over 17 amino acids. The germline V and J ends were trimmed by 7 bases and 3 bases, with 22 bases remaining between them. Germline V gene sequence: CDR1 MDHEN, CDR2 SYDVKM. The CDR3 bases are TGTGCCAGCAATAACCCGAGGGGAATGAGGAACAATCAGCCCCAGCATTTT. Translation gives CASNNPRGMRNNQPQHF.

This clonotype was counted at least ten times. This rearrangement joins TRBV14 to TRBJ2-3, with D hard to call. V gave up 1 base and J gave up 11 bases, with 7 bases separating them. CDR1 and CDR2 from the germline V gene are SGHDN and FVKESK. The CDR3 runs 11 residues. CDR3 bases: TGTGCCAGCAGCCAAGCCGCCCGGCAGTATTTT. It specifies CASSQAARQYF.

This clonotype was detected only a few times. This chain uses TRBV20-1 with TRBJ2-5, with a possible D match to TRBD2 (6 bases). This CDR3 contains 13 residues. Germline V gives CDR1 DFQATT, CDR2 SNEGSKA (reference sequence). The V gene lost 6 bases and the J gene lost 4 bases, with 15 bases spanning the gap. CDR3 sequence: CSARRPGLETQYF. DNA for the CDR3: TGCAGTGCCAGAAGACCGGGACTAGAGACCCAGTACTTC.

The V gene is TRBV3-1, the J gene TRBJ1-1; the D is unclear. V gave up 2 bases and J gave up 6 bases, with 4 bases separating them. Germline lookup yields CDR1 LGHDT and CDR2 YNNKEL (reference sequence). The CDR3 runs to 11 residues. The CDR3 here is CASSQLSEAFF. CDR3 coding DNA: TGTGCCAGCAGCCAACTCTCTGAAGCTTTCTTT.

This clonotype was recorded many times. V and J are TRBV19 and TRBJ1-2; perhaps TRBD1 as D (5 bases). The CDR3 runs to 13 residues. V lost 9 bases and J lost 0, with 11 bases in between. Germline V gene sequence: CDR1 LNHDA, CDR2 SQIVND (reference sequence). The CDR3 sequence: CASSEGTNYGYTF. CDR3 in DNA: TGTGCCAGCTCCGAGGGGACTAACTATGGCTACACCTTC.

This clonotype was recorded many times. The chain uses TRBV28 and TRBJ2-5; D unresolved. The ends were cut back, 9 bases at V and 3 bases at J, with 11 bases in the middle. The CDR3 length is 12 residues. Germline values: CDR1 MDHEN, CDR2 SYDVKM. In nucleotides, the CDR3 is TGTGCCAGTCCAAAGTCGGAAGAGACCCAGTACTTC. Encoded protein: CASPKSEETQYF. The whole variable domain, filled in from reference TRBV28 and TRBJ2-5, reads DVKVTQSSRYLVKRTGEKVFLECVQDMDHENMFWYRQDPGLGLRLIYFSYDVKMKEKGDIPEGYSVSREKKERFSLILESASTNQTSMYLCASPKSEETQYFGPGTRLLVL.

The chain links TRBV6-2 or TRBV6-3 to TRBJ2-7; 8 bases align to TRBD2. This CDR3 region has 13 residues. The V gene's germline CDR1 is MNHEY and CDR2 SVGEGT. The junction had 7 bases not matched to a gene; V was cut back by 10 bases and J by 2 bases. Here the CDR3 reads CATAKGLAYEQYF. The CDR3 DNA reads TGTGCCACAGCCAAGGGACTAGCCTACGAGCAGTACTTC.

This clonotype was found many times. This chain links TRBV19 with TRBJ2-3, with D perhaps matching TRBD1 (5 bases). Looked up from germline, CDR1 is LNHDA and CDR2 is SQIVND (reference sequence). This CDR3 contains 14 residues. The V end lost 4 bases, the J end lost 4 bases, and 12 bases lay between the germline ends. The CDR3 protein is CASSNDRLPDTQYF. The CDR3 DNA sequence: TGTGCCAGTAGTAATGACAGATTGCCAGATACGCAGTATTTT.

This clonotype has a count of ten or more. The chain links TRBV6-1 to TRBJ2-5; 9 nucleotides match TRBD2. Germline assignment: CDR1 MNHNS and CDR2 SASEGT. V dropped 1 base and J dropped 1; count of bases not matched to a gene: 7. This CDR3 has 17 residues. CDR3 nucleotide sequence: TGTGCCAGCAGTGAAGGTTTTTTGCGGGAGGGCCAAGAGACCCAGTACTTC. Amino acids: CASSEGFLREGQETQYF.

The sample holds many counts of this clonotype. The chain has TRBV11-1 and TRBJ1-5; weak D call: TRBD1 (5 bases). The V and J ends lost 3 bases and 7 bases respectively, with 10 bases between them. CDR1 is SGHAT and CDR2 is FQDESV in the germline V gene (reference sequence). There are 13 residues in the CDR3. For the CDR3, the DNA is TGTGCCAGCAGCTTTGACAAGGGGCAGCCCCAGCATTTT. Its protein product is CASSFDKGQPQHF.

This clonotype was counted ten times or more. The V gene is TRBV7-2, the J gene TRBJ2-1; 11 nucleotides agree with TRBD2. Germline values: CDR1 SGHTA, CDR2 FQGNSA. The CDR3 spans 15 residues. V was clipped by 4 bases and J by 4 bases; unmatched bases: 3. CDR3 DNA sequence: TGTGCCAGCAGCTCCCGGACTAGCGGGTACAATGAGCAGTTCTTC. Amino acid sequence: CASSSRTSGYNEQFF.